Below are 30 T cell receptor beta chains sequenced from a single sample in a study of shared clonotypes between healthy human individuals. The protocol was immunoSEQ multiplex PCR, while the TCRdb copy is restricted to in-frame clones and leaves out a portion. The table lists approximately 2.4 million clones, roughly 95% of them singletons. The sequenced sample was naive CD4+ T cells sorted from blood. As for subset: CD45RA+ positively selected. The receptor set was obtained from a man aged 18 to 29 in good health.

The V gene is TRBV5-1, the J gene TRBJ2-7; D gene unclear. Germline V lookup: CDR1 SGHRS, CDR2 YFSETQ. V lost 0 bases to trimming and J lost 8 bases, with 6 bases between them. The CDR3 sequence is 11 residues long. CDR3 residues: CASSLDGQQYF. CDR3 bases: TGCGCCAGCAGCTTGGACGGCCAGCAGTACTTC.

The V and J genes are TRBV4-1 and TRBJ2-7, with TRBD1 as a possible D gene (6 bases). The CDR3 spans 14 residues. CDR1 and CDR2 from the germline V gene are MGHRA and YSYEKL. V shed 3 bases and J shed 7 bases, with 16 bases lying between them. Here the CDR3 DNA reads TGCGCCAGCAGCCAGCCCGCACAGGGACCGGAGCAGTACTTC. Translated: CASSQPAQGPEQYF.

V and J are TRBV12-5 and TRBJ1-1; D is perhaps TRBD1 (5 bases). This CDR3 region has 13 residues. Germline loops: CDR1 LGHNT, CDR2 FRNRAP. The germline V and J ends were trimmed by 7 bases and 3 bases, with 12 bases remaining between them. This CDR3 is CASDPGGDTEAFF. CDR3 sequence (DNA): TGTGCTAGTGACCCCGGGGGGGACACTGAAGCTTTCTTT.

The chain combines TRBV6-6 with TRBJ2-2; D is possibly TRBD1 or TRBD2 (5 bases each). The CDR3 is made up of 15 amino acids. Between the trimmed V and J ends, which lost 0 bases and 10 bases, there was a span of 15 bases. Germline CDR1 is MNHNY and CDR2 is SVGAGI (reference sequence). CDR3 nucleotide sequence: TGTGCCAGCAGTTACTCAGGCCAGGCCGGGACGGAGCTGTTTTTT. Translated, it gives CASSYSGQAGTELFF.

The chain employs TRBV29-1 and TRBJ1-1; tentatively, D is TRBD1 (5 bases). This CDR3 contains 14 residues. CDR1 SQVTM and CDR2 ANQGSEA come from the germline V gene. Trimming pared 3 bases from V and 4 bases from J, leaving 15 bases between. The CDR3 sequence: CSVDAAGPGTEAFF. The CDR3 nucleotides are TGCAGCGTTGACGCGGCAGGGCCGGGCACTGAAGCTTTCTTT.

The DNA of the CDR3 is TGTGCCAGCGTGCGGCCCACGGGCAATCAGCCCCAGCATTTT. Residues: CASVRPTGNQPQHF. The chain couples TRBV28 to TRBJ1-5, with unresolved D. V was shortened by 8 bases and J by 2 bases, with 13 bases between the two germline ends. From germline, CDR1 is MDHEN and CDR2 SYDVKM. The CDR3 has 14 amino acids.

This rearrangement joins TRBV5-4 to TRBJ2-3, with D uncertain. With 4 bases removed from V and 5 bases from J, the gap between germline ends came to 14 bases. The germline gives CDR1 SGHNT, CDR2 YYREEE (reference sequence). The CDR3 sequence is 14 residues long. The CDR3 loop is CASSPDQLQDTQYF. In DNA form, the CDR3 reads TGTGCCAGCAGCCCGGACCAGCTCCAAGATACGCAGTATTTT.

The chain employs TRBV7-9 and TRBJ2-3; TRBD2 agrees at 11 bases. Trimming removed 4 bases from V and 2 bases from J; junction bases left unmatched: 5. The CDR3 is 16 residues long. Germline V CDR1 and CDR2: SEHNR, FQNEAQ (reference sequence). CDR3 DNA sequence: TGTGCCAGCAGCTGGGGGACTAGCGGTGTCACAGATACGCAGTATTTT. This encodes CASSWGTSGVTDTQYF.

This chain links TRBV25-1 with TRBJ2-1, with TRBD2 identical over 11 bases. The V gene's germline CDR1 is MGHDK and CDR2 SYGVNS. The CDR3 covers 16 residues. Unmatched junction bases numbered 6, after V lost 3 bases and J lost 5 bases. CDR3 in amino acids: CASSDQRGLADNEQFF. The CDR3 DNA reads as TGTGCCAGCAGTGACCAAAGGGGACTAGCGGACAATGAGCAGTTCTTC.

CDR3 region: CAISEKEQGTEAFF. CDR3 DNA: TGTGCCATCAGTGAAAAGGAGCAGGGCACTGAAGCTTTCTTT. The rearrangement uses TRBV10-3 and TRBJ1-1; tentative D call: TRBD1 (5 bases). Germline CDR1 is ENHRY and CDR2 is SYGVKD. The V and J ends lost 3 bases and 4 bases respectively, with 12 bases between them. There are 14 residues in the CDR3.

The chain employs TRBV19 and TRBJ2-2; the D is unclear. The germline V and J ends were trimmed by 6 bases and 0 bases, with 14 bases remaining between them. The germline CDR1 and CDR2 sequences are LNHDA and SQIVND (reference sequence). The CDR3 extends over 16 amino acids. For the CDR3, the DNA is TGTGCCAGTAGGTCCCCCGGTGGACCGAACACCGGGGAGCTGTTTTTT. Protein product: CASRSPGGPNTGELFF.

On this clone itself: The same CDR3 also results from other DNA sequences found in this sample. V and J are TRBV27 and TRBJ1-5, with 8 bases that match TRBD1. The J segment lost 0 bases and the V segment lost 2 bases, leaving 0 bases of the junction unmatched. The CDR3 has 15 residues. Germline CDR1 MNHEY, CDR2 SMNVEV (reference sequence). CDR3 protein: CASSLTGGSNQPQHF. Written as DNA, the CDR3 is TGTGCCAGCAGTTTAACAGGGGGTAGCAATCAGCCCCAGCATTTT.

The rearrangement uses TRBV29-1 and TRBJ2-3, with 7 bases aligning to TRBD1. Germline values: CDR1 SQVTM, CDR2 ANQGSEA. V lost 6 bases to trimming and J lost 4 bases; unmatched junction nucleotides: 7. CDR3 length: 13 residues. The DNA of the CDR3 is TGCAGCGTCCGAACCACAGGGGCAGATACGCAGTATTTT. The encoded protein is CSVRTTGADTQYF.

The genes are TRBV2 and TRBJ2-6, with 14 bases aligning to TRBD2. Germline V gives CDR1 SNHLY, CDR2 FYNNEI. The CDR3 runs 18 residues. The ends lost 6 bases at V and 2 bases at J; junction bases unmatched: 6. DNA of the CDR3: TGTGCCAGCAGGCTGACTAGCGGGAGGGCCGCTGGGGCCAACGTCCTGACTTTC. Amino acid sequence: CASRLTSGRAAGANVLTF.

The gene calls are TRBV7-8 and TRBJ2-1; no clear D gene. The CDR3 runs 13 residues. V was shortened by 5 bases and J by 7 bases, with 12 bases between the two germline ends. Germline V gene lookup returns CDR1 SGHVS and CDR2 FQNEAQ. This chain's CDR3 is CASSASGMNEQFF. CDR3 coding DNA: TGTGCCAGCAGCGCCTCTGGGATGAATGAGCAGTTCTTC.

CDR3 in amino acids: CASSEARGHYGYTF. The CDR3 nucleotides are TGTGCCAGCAGTGAAGCGCGGGGCCACTATGGCTACACCTTC. This rearrangement joins TRBV6-1 to TRBJ1-2; D possibly corresponds to TRBD1 (5 bases). Germline CDR1 is MNHNS and CDR2 is SASEGT. The CDR3 spans 14 residues. The ends were cut back, 0 bases at V and 3 bases at J, with 8 bases in the middle.

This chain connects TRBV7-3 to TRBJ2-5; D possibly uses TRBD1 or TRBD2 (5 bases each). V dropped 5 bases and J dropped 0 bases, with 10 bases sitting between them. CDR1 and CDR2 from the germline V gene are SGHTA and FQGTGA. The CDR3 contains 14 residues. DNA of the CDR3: TGTGCCAGCAGCCAGGGACCAAACCAAGAGACCCAGTACTTC. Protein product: CASSQGPNQETQYF. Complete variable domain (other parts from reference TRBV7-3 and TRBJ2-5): GAGVSQTPSNKVTEKGKYVELRCDPISGHTALYWYRQSLGQGPEFLIYFQGTGAADDSGLPNDRFFAVRPEGSVSTLKIQRTERGDSAVYLCASSQGPNQETQYFGPGTRLLVL.

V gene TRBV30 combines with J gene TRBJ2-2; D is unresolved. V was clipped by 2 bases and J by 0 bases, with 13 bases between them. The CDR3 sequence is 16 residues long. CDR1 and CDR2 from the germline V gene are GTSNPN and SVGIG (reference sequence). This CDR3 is CAWSSFPAANTGELFF. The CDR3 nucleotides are TGTGCCTGGAGTTCCTTCCCAGCAGCGAACACCGGGGAGCTGTTTTTT.

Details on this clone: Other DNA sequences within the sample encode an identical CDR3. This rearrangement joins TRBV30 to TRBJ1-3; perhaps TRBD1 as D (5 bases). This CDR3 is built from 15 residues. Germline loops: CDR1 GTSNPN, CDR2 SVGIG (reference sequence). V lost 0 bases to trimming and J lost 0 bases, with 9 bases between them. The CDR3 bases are TGTGCCTGGAGTGTAGGGCAGGGCTCTGGAAACACCATATATTTT. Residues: CAWSVGQGSGNTIYF.

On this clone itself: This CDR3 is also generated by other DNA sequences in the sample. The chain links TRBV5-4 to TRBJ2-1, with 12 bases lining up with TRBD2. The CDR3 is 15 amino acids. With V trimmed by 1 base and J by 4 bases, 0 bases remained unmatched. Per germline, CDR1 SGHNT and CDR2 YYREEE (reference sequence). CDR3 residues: CASSLLAGGYNEQFF. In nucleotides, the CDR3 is TGTGCCAGCAGCTTGCTAGCGGGGGGGTACAATGAGCAGTTCTTC. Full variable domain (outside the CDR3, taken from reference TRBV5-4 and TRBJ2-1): ETGVTQSPTHLIKTRGQQVTLRCSSQSGHNTVSWYQQALGQGPQFIFQYYREEENGRGNFPPRFSGLQFPNYSSELNVNALELDDSALYLCASSLLAGGYNEQFFGPGTRLTVL.

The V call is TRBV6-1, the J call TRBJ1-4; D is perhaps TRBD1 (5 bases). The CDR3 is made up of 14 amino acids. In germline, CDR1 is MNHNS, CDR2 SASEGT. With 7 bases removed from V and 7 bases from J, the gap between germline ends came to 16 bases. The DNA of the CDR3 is TGTGCCAGCATCAGTACAGCGAGGGGTGAAAAACTGTTTTTT. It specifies CASISTARGEKLFF.

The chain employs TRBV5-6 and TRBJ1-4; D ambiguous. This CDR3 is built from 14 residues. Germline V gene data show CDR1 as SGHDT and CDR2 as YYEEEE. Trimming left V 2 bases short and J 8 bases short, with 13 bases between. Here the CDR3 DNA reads TGTGCCAGCAGCTTAGGCAGTCTCGTGGAAAAACTGTTTTTT. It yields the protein CASSLGSLVEKLFF.

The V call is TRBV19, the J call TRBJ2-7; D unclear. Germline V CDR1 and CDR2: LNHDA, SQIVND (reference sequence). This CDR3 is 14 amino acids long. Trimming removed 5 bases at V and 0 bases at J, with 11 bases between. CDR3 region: CASSSTVSSYEQYF. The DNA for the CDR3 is TGTGCCAGTAGTTCGACGGTCAGCTCCTACGAGCAGTACTTC.

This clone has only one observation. The CDR3 sequence is CASREKGSISGANVLTF. The CDR3 DNA reads as TGTGCCAGCAGGGAAAAGGGCTCTATCTCTGGGGCCAACGTCCTGACTTTC. V usage is TRBV2 and J usage is TRBJ2-6; no firm D call. The CDR3 loop spans 17 amino acids. V lost 6 bases and J 0 bases, leaving 15 bases between the germline ends. Germline V gene sequence: CDR1 SNHLY, CDR2 FYNNEI.

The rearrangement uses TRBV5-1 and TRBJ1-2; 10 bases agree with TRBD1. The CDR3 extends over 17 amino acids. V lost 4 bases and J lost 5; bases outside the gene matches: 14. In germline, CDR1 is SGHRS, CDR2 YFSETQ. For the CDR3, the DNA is TGCGCCAGCAGCGAAGGGACAGGGGAAAAGTTTTGGTATGGCTACACCTTC. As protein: CASSEGTGEKFWYGYTF.

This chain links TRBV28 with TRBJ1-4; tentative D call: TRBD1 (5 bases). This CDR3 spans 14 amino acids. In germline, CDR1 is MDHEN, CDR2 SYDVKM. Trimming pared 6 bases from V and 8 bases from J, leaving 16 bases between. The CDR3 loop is CASRPGTWGEKLFF. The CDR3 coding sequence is TGTGCCAGCAGACCCGGGACTTGGGGCGAAAAACTGTTTTTT.

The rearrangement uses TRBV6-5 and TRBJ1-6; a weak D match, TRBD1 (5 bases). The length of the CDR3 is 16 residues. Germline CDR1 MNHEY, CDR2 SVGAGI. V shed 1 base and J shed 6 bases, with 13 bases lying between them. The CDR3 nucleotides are TGTGCCAGCAGTTACTTCTCCCCGGGGGGTAATTCACCCCTCCACTTT. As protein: CASSYFSPGGNSPLHF.

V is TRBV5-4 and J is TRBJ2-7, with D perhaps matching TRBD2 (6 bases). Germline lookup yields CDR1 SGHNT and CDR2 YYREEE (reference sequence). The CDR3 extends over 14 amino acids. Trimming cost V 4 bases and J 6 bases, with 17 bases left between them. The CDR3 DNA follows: TGTGCCAGCAGCCGCGGGGATACCCAGCTCGAGCAGTACTTC. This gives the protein CASSRGDTQLEQYF.

The CDR3 is CASSLYGGSNTEAFF. The DNA of the CDR3 is TGCGCCAGCAGCTTGTACGGAGGGTCGAACACTGAAGCTTTCTTT. The J gene is TRBJ1-1, the V gene TRBV5-1; unclear D gene. The CDR3 is 15 residues long. Trimming removed 1 base from V and 1 base from J, with 11 bases in between. The germline V gene encodes CDR1 SGHRS and CDR2 YFSETQ.

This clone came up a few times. The CDR3, as DNA: TGTGCCAGCAGTGGGACAGGGGTGCCTGGCTACACCTTC. Encoded protein: CASSGTGVPGYTF. The chain is built from TRBV28 and TRBJ1-2, with TRBD1 identical over 10 bases. CDR1 and CDR2 (germline): MDHEN, SYDVKM. The CDR3 extends over 13 amino acids. The V gene end was trimmed by 5 bases and the J gene end by 7 bases; junction bases not matched to a gene: 4.